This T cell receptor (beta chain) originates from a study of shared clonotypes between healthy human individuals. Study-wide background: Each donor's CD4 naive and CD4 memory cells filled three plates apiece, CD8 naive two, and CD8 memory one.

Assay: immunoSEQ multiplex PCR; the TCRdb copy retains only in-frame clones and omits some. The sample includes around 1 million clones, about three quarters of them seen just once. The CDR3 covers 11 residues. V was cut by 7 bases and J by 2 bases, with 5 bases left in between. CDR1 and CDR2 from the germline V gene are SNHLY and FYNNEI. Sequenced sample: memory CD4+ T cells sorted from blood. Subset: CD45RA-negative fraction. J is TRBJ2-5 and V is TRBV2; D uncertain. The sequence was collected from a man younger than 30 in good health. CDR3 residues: CASNEQETQYF. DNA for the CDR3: TGTGCCAGCAACGAACAAGAGACCCAGTACTTC.